This entry lists 17 T cell receptor beta chains sequenced from one sample in a study of tumor and adjacent non-tumor tissue in lung cancer. The template was RNA from unsorted bulk tissue. Three rounds of nested PCR, following a modified ARM-PCR protocol, produced the TCRbeta library. TCRdb reanalysed the multiplex PCR reads using MiXCR and keeps one entry per CDR3 protein. The sample consists of 90,000 or so distinct CDR3 sequences, around 65% of them appearing once. Input material: lung tumor tissue. The receptors here all came from a man between 65 and 85 years old with non-small cell lung cancer.

Ten or more counts support this clonotype. DNA for the CDR3: TGCAGCGTTGGAACGACTGGGGCCAGGGGGAAGTACAATGAGCAGTTCTTC. This codes for CSVGTTGARGKYNEQFF. The chain is built from TRBV29-1 and TRBJ2-1; 7 nucleotides line up with TRBD1. The germline V gene has CDR1 SQVTM and CDR2 ANQGSEA. Trimming removed 4 bases from V and 4 bases from J; junction bases left unmatched: 16. This CDR3 is 17 amino acids long.

Regarding this clonotype: The junction differs from germline at one of its ends, possibly a read error. The CDR3 spells CASSLSSSGIPYEQYF. CDR3 in DNA: TGTGCCAGCAGTTTATCGTCTAGCGGGATCCCCTACGAGCAGTATTTC. This chain uses TRBV28 with TRBJ2-7; the match to TRBD2 covers 9 bases. The germline V gene encodes CDR1 MDHEN and CDR2 SYDVKM. The CDR3 covers 16 residues.

This clonotype was observed many times. The genes are TRBV4-1 and TRBJ1-5; D is ambiguous. V lost 4 bases and J lost 8, with 15 bases in between. The CDR3 runs to 14 residues. In germline, CDR1 is MGHRA, CDR2 YSYEKL. Written as DNA, the CDR3 is TGCGCCAGCAGCCCGCCCGGGTTAGGTAAGCCCCAGCATTTT. Its translation: CASSPPGLGKPQHF.

This clonotype appeared once. This chain uses TRBV28 with TRBJ1-6, with unresolved D. Germline assignment: CDR1 MDHEN and CDR2 SYDVKM. This CDR3 is built from 12 residues. V lost 3 bases, J lost 12 bases, and 9 bases lay in between. CDR3: CASSLKMGPLHF. CDR3 DNA sequence: TGTGCCAGCAGTTTGAAGATGGGACCCCTCCACTTT. The whole variable domain, filled in from reference TRBV28 and TRBJ1-6, reads DVKVTQSSRYLVKRTGEKVFLECVQDMDHENMFWYRQDPGLGLRLIYFSYDVKMKEKGDIPEGYSVSREKKERFSLILESASTNQTSMYLCASSLKMGPLHFGNGTRLTVT.

As to this clonotype: A much bigger clone sits one base away, suggesting this may be a read error. As DNA, the CDR3 is TGTGCCAGCAGCTTGGGGCGGGACAGGGGCAGAAATGAACCTTTCTTT. Translating gives CASSLGRDRGRNEPFF. The chain has TRBV5-4 and TRBJ1-1; TRBD1 matches 10 bases. The CDR3 is made up of 16 amino acids. CDR1 is SGHNT, CDR2 YYREEE, per germline (reference sequence).

This clonotype was picked up many times. J is TRBJ2-7 and V is TRBV28; 9 nucleotides align to TRBD1. The length of the CDR3 is 15 residues. The germline V gene has CDR1 MDHEN and CDR2 SYDVKM. J gave up 9 bases and V 5 bases, and 14 bases lay outside the gene matches. Here the CDR3 reads CASSPFDRGSPGQYF. The CDR3 DNA reads TGTGCCAGCAGTCCCTTCGACAGGGGGTCGCCCGGGCAGTACTTC.

Turning to this clonotype: A much more abundant neighbour one base away suggests this may be a read error. The chain uses TRBV5-1 and TRBJ2-3; D gene ambiguous. CDR3 size: 14 residues. The germline CDR1 and CDR2 sequences are SGHRS and YFSETQ. V lost 2 bases and J 4 bases, leaving 11 bases between the germline ends. The CDR3 here is CASSFDFSSDTQYF. The CDR3 DNA sequence: TGCGCCAGCAGCTTTGACTTCAGCTCAGATACGCAGTATTTT.

As for this clonotype: Compared with germline, one end of the junction differs, possibly owing to a read error. The chain couples TRBV10-3 to TRBJ2-5, with D maybe TRBD1 (6 bases). CDR3 length: 16 amino acids. Germline-derived CDR1 and CDR2 are ENHRY and SYGVKD. The CDR3 reads CAIGGFRGLGQGTQYF. DNA for the CDR3: TGTGCCATCGGTGGATTCAGGGGCTTAGGTCAAGGGACCCAGTACTTC.

V gene TRBV11-2 combines with J gene TRBJ2-5; a weak D match, TRBD1 (6 bases). V was trimmed by 5 bases and J by 2 bases, leaving 21 bases between them. The CDR3 spans 17 residues. CDR1 SGHAT and CDR2 FQNNGV come from the germline V gene. CDR3 in DNA: TGTGCCAGCAGCAAGCGCGAACAGGGAAGGCGGCAAGAGACCCAGTACTTC. It yields the protein CASSKREQGRRQETQYF.

With respect to this clonotype: Since a much larger clone is just one base distant, this may be a read error. This chain connects TRBV5-1 to TRBJ2-3; D gene ambiguous. This CDR3 spans 14 amino acids. Germline lookup yields CDR1 SGHRS and CDR2 YFSETQ. This chain's CDR3 is CTSSSSASTDTQYF. The CDR3 DNA reads TGCACCAGCAGCTCGTCCGCTAGCACAGATACGCAGTATTTT.

In regard to this clonotype: This may be a read error, as it is one base from a much larger clone. The rearrangement uses TRBV28 and TRBJ2-5; 8 bases are shared with TRBD2. CDR1 is MDHEN, CDR2 SYDVKM, per germline. This CDR3 is built from 16 residues. The CDR3 protein is CTSSPWVAGRQETQYF. In DNA, the CDR3 is TGTACCAGCAGTCCCTGGGTAGCGGGGCGCCAAGAGACCCAGTACTTC.

About this clonotype itself: At one of its ends the junction is not consistent with the germline gene, which may arise from a read error. The gene calls are TRBV2 and TRBJ1-2; 8 bases align to TRBD1. Germline V gene lookup returns CDR1 SNHLY and CDR2 FYNNEI. The length of the CDR3 is 18 residues. The CDR3 nucleotides read TGTGCCAGCATCCCCACGGACAGGGTCCCGTCTGGCGACTATGACTACACCTTC. Amino acid sequence: CASIPTDRVPSGDYDYTF. Combining the CDR3 with reference TRBV2 and TRBJ1-2 gives the whole variable domain EPEVTQTPSHQVTQMGQEVILRCVPISNHLYFYWYRQILGQKVEFLVSFYNNEISEKSEIFDDQFSVERPDGSNFTLKIRSTKLEDSAMYFCASIPTDRVPSGDYDYTFGSGTRLTVV.

The chain has TRBV4-2 and TRBJ1-5, with 7 bases fitting TRBD1. The CDR3 length is 18 residues. Unmatched junction bases numbered 13, after V lost 4 bases and J lost 1 base. Germline lookup yields CDR1 LGHNA and CDR2 YNFKEQ. The CDR3 nucleotides read TGTGCCAGCAGCCGAGGGGGGATGCAGGGGGTGAGCAATCAGCCCCAGCATTTT. Its protein product is CASSRGGMQGVSNQPQHF.

A few counts support this clonotype. The germline gene is not matched at one end of the junction; a read error may be the cause. The V gene is TRBV29-1, the J gene TRBJ1-5, with TRBD1 matching over 7 bases. The CDR3 runs to 13 residues. The germline V gene encodes CDR1 SQVTM and CDR2 ANQGSEA. The CDR3 nucleotides read TGCAGCGTTTCTACAGGGGTCAATCAGCCCCCGCATTTT. It codes for CSVSTGVNQPPHF.

The CDR3 DNA is TGTGCCAGCAGCAAATCCTCCGACAGACAGGGGGCAGGTGGCTACACCTTC. Protein: CASSKSSDRQGAGGYTF. The chain has TRBV6-1 and TRBJ1-2; TRBD1 aligns across 10 bases. The CDR3 runs 17 residues. CDR1 MNHNS and CDR2 SASEGT come from the germline V gene. The ends lost 6 bases at V and 7 bases at J; junction bases unmatched: 17.

This clonotype is categorized as medium-sized (0.01 to 0.1%). The chain couples TRBV11-2 to TRBJ2-7; the D is unclear. This CDR3 comprises 12 residues. Germline V gene data show CDR1 as SGHAT and CDR2 as FQNNGV. V was trimmed by 5 bases and J by 7 bases, leaving 12 bases between them. The CDR3 sequence is CASSLLVGEQYF. The DNA for the CDR3 is TGTGCCAGCAGCCTCCTCGTTGGAGAGCAGTACTTC.

This clonotype showed up just a few times. This chain connects TRBV20-1 to TRBJ2-1; 7 bases fit TRBD1. Per the germline V gene, CDR1 is DFQATT and CDR2 is SNEGSKA (reference sequence). CDR3 length equals 13 residues. The CDR3 DNA sequence: TGCAGCGCACCCCGGGACAGATACAATGAGCAGTTCTTC. The encoded protein is CSAPRDRYNEQFF.